The 30 T cell receptor beta chains given below trace back to one sample, sequenced in a study of cytomegalovirus exposure and HLA in healthy donors (dated by TCRdb to between 2016 and 2019). Libraries were made using the immunoSEQ multiplex PCR assay. What TCRdb holds here is the immuneACCESS table cut down to in-frame rearrangements. Part of the clones is not present; checked against another copy, under half of the missing clones reflect an unresolved V gene, and the others are unexplained. The sample table shows 80,000 to 100,000 clones, and approximately 91% are seen once. Jointly, the top ten make up roughly 2.1% of the sample. Sequenced material: PBMCs. The receptors here all came from a man under 40 in good health and CMV-seronegative.

This clone is a singleton in its sample. The chain employs TRBV5-4 and TRBJ2-3; 10 nucleotides align to TRBD2. Trimming cost V 4 bases and J 0 bases; bases outside gene matches: 2. The CDR3 loop spans 15 amino acids. The germline gives CDR1 SGHNT, CDR2 YYREEE (reference sequence). The CDR3 loop is CASSRLAGSTDTQYF. The CDR3 coding sequence is TGTGCCAGCAGCCGACTAGCGGGCAGCACAGATACGCAGTATTTT.

V is TRBV28 and J is TRBJ2-7; D is perhaps TRBD1 (5 bases). This CDR3 has 12 residues. V lost 10 bases and J 6 bases, leaving 16 bases between the germline ends. Germline values: CDR1 MDHEN, CDR2 SYDVKM. This chain's CDR3 is CATRSGLSEQYF. Written as DNA, the CDR3 is TGTGCCACACGGTCAGGGCTGAGCGAGCAGTACTTC. Supplemented by reference TRBV28 and TRBJ2-7, the full variable domain reads DVKVTQSSRYLVKRTGEKVFLECVQDMDHENMFWYRQDPGLGLRLIYFSYDVKMKEKGDIPEGYSVSREKKERFSLILESASTNQTSMYLCATRSGLSEQYFGPGTRLTVT.

The chain links TRBV20-1 to TRBJ2-7; unclear D gene. Germline V gene lookup returns CDR1 DFQATT and CDR2 SNEGSKA (reference sequence). V shed 5 bases and J shed 1 base, with 6 bases lying between them. This CDR3 is 11 amino acids long. The CDR3 DNA follows: TGCAGTGCTCCTATTTCCTACGAGCAGTACTTC. Translating it yields CSAPISYEQYF.

The rearrangement links TRBV30 to TRBJ1-1; 8 bases are a match to TRBD1. Per the germline V gene, CDR1 is GTSNPN and CDR2 is SVGIG (reference sequence). V lost 3 bases and J lost 0; bases outside the gene matches: 15. The CDR3 consists of 18 residues. The CDR3 coding sequence is TGTGCCTGGAGCAAACAGGGGGTCATAGAATTCATGAACACTGAAGCTTTCTTT. Translated, it gives CAWSKQGVIEFMNTEAFF.

The gene calls are TRBV14 and TRBJ2-5; D gene ambiguous. The CDR3 has 14 residues. In germline, CDR1 is SGHDN, CDR2 FVKESK. Between the trimmed V and J ends, which lost 1 base and 4 bases, there was a span of 10 bases. The CDR3 reads CASSQVGSGETQYF. CDR3 in DNA: TGTGCCAGCAGCCAAGTGGGCTCCGGAGAGACCCAGTACTTC. The full variable domain, its missing parts supplied by reference TRBV14 and TRBJ2-5, is EAGVTQFPSHSVIEKGQTVTLRCDPISGHDNLYWYRRVMGKEIKFLLHFVKESKQDESGMPNNRFLAERTGGTYSTLKVQPAELEDSGVYFCASSQVGSGETQYFGPGTRLLVL.

This clone has a single count. This chain links TRBV11-2 with TRBJ2-5; 11 nucleotides align to TRBD2. Trimming cost V 5 bases and J 5 bases; bases outside gene matches: 7. From germline, CDR1 is SGHAT and CDR2 FQNNGV. CDR3 length: 15 amino acids. The CDR3 region is CASSDGLAGWETQYF. The DNA of the CDR3 is TGTGCCAGCAGCGATGGACTAGCGGGTTGGGAGACCCAGTACTTC. The full variable domain, its missing parts supplied by reference TRBV11-2 and TRBJ2-5, is EAGVAQSPRYKIIEKRQSVAFWCNPISGHATLYWYQQILGQGPKLLIQFQNNGVVDDSQLPKDRFSAERLKGVDSTLKIQPAKLEDSAVYLCASSDGLAGWETQYFGPGTRLLVL.

The CDR3 bases are TGCGCCAGCAGCGGGACTAGCGGGGCCGCCGTTTACGAGCAGTACTTC. It translates to CASSGTSGAAVYEQYF. V is TRBV5-1 and J is TRBJ2-7; 13 nucleotides match TRBD2. The CDR3 loop spans 16 amino acids. Germline V gives CDR1 SGHRS, CDR2 YFSETQ. Unmatched junction bases numbered 8, after V lost 4 bases and J lost 4 bases.

The chain combines TRBV5-1 with TRBJ2-1; D is ambiguous. Germline assignment: CDR1 SGHRS and CDR2 YFSETQ. V shed 4 bases and J shed 4 bases, with 9 bases lying between them. The CDR3 consists of 13 residues. In nucleotides, the CDR3 is TGCGCCAGCAGCCCCGACGGGTACAATGAGCAGTTCTTC. Its protein is CASSPDGYNEQFF.

This sequence joins TRBV19 and TRBJ1-1; D possibly corresponds to TRBD1 (6 bases). The CDR3 contains 16 residues. Germline values: CDR1 LNHDA, CDR2 SQIVND (reference sequence). This CDR3 reads CAGRLKVWGRVTEAFF. In nucleotides, the CDR3 is TGTGCTGGACGGTTGAAAGTTTGGGGGCGGGTGACTGAAGCTTTCTTT.

There are a few counts of this clone. The chain has TRBV2 and TRBJ2-2; TRBD2 matches at 11 bases. V was clipped by 4 bases and J by 5 bases; unmatched bases: 18. The germline CDR1 and CDR2 sequences are SNHLY and FYNNEI. This CDR3 has 20 residues. CDR3 protein: CASSVLPYGLAGPNTGELFF. CDR3 bases: TGTGCCAGCAGTGTTTTGCCCTATGGACTAGCGGGTCCCAATACCGGGGAGCTGTTTTTT.

The gene calls are TRBV7-9 and TRBJ2-1, with TRBD1 identical over 10 bases. The CDR3 length is 17 residues. Unmatched junction bases numbered 8, after V lost 4 bases and J lost 2 bases. The germline V gene has CDR1 SEHNR and CDR2 FQNEAQ (reference sequence). The CDR3 reads CASSSIDRGLPYNEQFF. In nucleotides, the CDR3 is TGTGCCAGCAGCTCGATAGACAGGGGGCTCCCCTACAATGAGCAGTTCTTC.

The genes are TRBV11-3 and TRBJ2-5, with 10 bases identical to TRBD1. Germline V CDR1 and CDR2: SGHNT, YENEEA. CDR3 length: 16 amino acids. Trimming took 6 bases from V and 6 from J; bases not matched to a gene: 13. This chain's CDR3 is CASSHSGTGAQKTQYF. The CDR3 nucleotides are TGTGCCAGCAGTCACTCCGGGACAGGGGCCCAGAAGACCCAGTACTTC. The full variable domain, its missing parts supplied by reference TRBV11-3 and TRBJ2-5, is EAGVVQSPRYKIIEKKQPVAFWCNPISGHNTLYWYLQNLGQGPELLIRYENEEAVDDSQLPKDRFSAERLKGVDSTLKIQPAELGDSAVYLCASSHSGTGAQKTQYFGPGTRLLVL.

This clone has just one count. In DNA, the CDR3 is TGTGCCAGCAGCCCACCCCGGGGAGGTAAGCCTAACTATGGCTACACCTTC. Protein product: CASSPPRGGKPNYGYTF. This chain joins TRBV5-5 and TRBJ1-2; D is unresolved. The CDR3 runs to 17 residues. Germline assignment: CDR1 SGHKS and CDR2 YYEKEE (reference sequence). V was pared by 4 bases and J by 0 bases, with 19 bases between.

The chain has TRBV18 and TRBJ1-2; 8 nucleotides line up with TRBD1. V was pared by 4 bases and J by 6 bases, with 7 bases of the junction left unmatched. This CDR3 comprises 14 residues. CDR1 and CDR2 (germline): KGHSH, LQKENI. The CDR3 protein is CASSRLDREDGYTF. CDR3 bases: TGTGCCAGCTCACGCCTGGACAGGGAGGATGGCTACACCTTC.

This chain joins TRBV7-8 and TRBJ2-7, with 8 bases lining up with TRBD1. Germline CDR1 reads SGHVS; CDR2 reads FQNEAQ. The CDR3 is made up of 15 amino acids. Trimming took 1 base from V and 3 from J; bases not matched to a gene: 5. The CDR3: CASSLDTGGFYEQYF. CDR3 nucleotides: TGTGCCAGCAGCTTAGACACAGGGGGTTTCTACGAGCAGTACTTC.

V usage is TRBV19 and J usage is TRBJ1-1; D may be TRBD1 (5 bases). The CDR3 totals 16 residues. The V gene lost 1 base and the J gene lost 5 bases, with 17 bases spanning the gap. Germline-derived CDR1 and CDR2 are LNHDA and SQIVND (reference sequence). This CDR3 reads CASSIARGGVWTEAFF. Written as DNA, the CDR3 is TGTGCCAGTAGTATAGCCCGGGGAGGGGTTTGGACTGAAGCTTTCTTT.

The chain recombines TRBV11-3 with TRBJ2-2; TRBD2 is a possible D gene (5 bases). The V gene's germline CDR1 is SGHNT and CDR2 YENEEA. The CDR3 covers 15 residues. Between the trimmed V and J ends, which lost 2 bases and 3 bases, there was a span of 10 bases. The CDR3 DNA is TGTGCCAGCAGCTTATCGGGGTCTTACACCGGGGAGCTGTTTTTT. Its protein is CASSLSGSYTGELFF.

The V call is TRBV5-4, the J call TRBJ2-1; 11 bases map to TRBD2. V was clipped by 3 bases and J by 9 bases; unmatched bases: 17. This CDR3 region has 18 residues. Germline V CDR1 and CDR2: SGHNT, YYREEE (reference sequence). CDR3 in DNA: TGTGCCAGCAGCTCACGCGTAGGACTAGCGGGTCCCTCGGGTGAGCAGTTCTTC. Amino acid sequence: CASSSRVGLAGPSGEQFF.

This sequence joins TRBV27 and TRBJ1-6; 8 bases are shared with TRBD1. V lost 4 bases, J lost 10 bases, and 6 bases stayed unmatched. This CDR3 contains 14 residues. Germline lookup yields CDR1 MNHEY and CDR2 SMNVEV (reference sequence). CDR3 DNA: TGTGCCAGCAGTTCCCGGACAGGGTTATCACCCCTCCACTTT. Its protein product is CASSSRTGLSPLHF.

The chain couples TRBV27 to TRBJ2-7; 8 nucleotides match TRBD1. Germline values: CDR1 MNHEY, CDR2 SMNVEV (reference sequence). Unmatched junction bases numbered 6, after V lost 0 bases and J lost 2 bases. The CDR3 totals 16 residues. Written as DNA, the CDR3 is TGTGCCAGCAGTTTATCGGTGTGGGACAGGACCTACGAGCAGTACTTC. Translated, it gives CASSLSVWDRTYEQYF.

The chain couples TRBV10-2 to TRBJ2-1; 14 bases are shared with TRBD2. Trimming cost V 8 bases and J 8 bases; bases outside gene matches: 5. The CDR3 has 14 residues. The V gene's germline CDR1 is WSHSY and CDR2 SAAADI. The CDR3 spells CASGTSGSAHEQFF. The CDR3 DNA is TGCGCCAGCGGGACTAGCGGGAGTGCCCATGAGCAGTTCTTC.

The J gene is TRBJ2-3, the V gene TRBV28; 8 nucleotides agree with TRBD2. V was pared by 5 bases and J by 2 bases, with 6 bases of the junction left unmatched. Looked up from germline, CDR1 is MDHEN and CDR2 is SYDVKM. This CDR3 is 15 amino acids long. In nucleotides, the CDR3 is TGTGCCAGCAGTCCAATAGCGGGGACCACAGATACGCAGTATTTT. Its translation is CASSPIAGTTDTQYF.

The V and J genes are TRBV10-3 and TRBJ2-1; TRBD2 agrees at 11 bases. The CDR3 runs 18 residues. V was clipped by 3 bases and J by 9 bases; unmatched bases: 16. Per germline, CDR1 ENHRY and CDR2 SYGVKD. Here the CDR3 reads CAISDIGSGRAPTSEQFF. The CDR3 DNA is TGTGCCATCAGTGACATAGGTAGCGGGAGGGCCCCGACTTCTGAGCAGTTCTTC.

Here the CDR3 reads CASSVGQNYGYTF. As DNA, the CDR3 is TGTGCCAGTAGTGTGGGACAGAACTATGGCTACACCTTC. The chain links TRBV19 to TRBJ1-2; 7 nucleotides agree with TRBD1. The CDR3 contains 13 residues. Unmatched junction bases numbered 2, after V lost 5 bases and J lost 2 bases. Per the germline V gene, CDR1 is LNHDA and CDR2 is SQIVND (reference sequence).

This chain uses TRBV7-8 with TRBJ2-1; D is undetermined. Germline CDR1 is SGHVS and CDR2 is FQNEAQ. The germline V and J ends were trimmed by 5 bases and 6 bases, with 11 bases remaining between them. The CDR3 is 13 amino acids. The CDR3 coding sequence is TGTGCCAGCAGCCTCCCGGTCCCCAATGAGCAGTTCTTC. It yields the protein CASSLPVPNEQFF.

Only a few counts were recorded for this clone. V and J are TRBV11-2 and TRBJ2-7; 9 bases agree with TRBD2. This CDR3 is built from 17 residues. Germline CDR1 reads SGHAT; CDR2 reads FQNNGV. Unmatched junction bases numbered 17, after V lost 6 bases and J lost 5 bases. The CDR3 region has the DNA TGTGCCAGCAGTCCCCATATCGAAGGGACTAGCAGCAACGAGCAGTACTTC. It encodes CASSPHIEGTSSNEQYF.

CDR3: CASSEQGFGDEQFF. DNA of the CDR3: TGTGCCAGCAGTGAACAGGGGTTCGGCGATGAGCAGTTCTTC. The chain links TRBV6-4 to TRBJ2-1; TRBD1 aligns across 7 bases. After removal of 3 bases from V and 8 bases from J, the junction contained 7 bases not matched to a gene. Germline V lookup: CDR1 MRHNA, CDR2 SNTAGT. This CDR3 has 14 amino acids.

Here the CDR3 DNA reads TGCGCCAGCAGCCAGAGCGTGTCTTCCTACGAGCAGTACTTC. It yields the protein CASSQSVSSYEQYF. The rearrangement joins TRBV4-1 to TRBJ2-7; no clear D. This CDR3 is built from 14 residues. Germline lookup yields CDR1 MGHRA and CDR2 YSYEKL. Trimming pared 3 bases from V and 1 base from J, leaving 10 bases between.

This sequence joins TRBV6-5 and TRBJ2-5, with 7 bases matching TRBD2. The length of the CDR3 is 13 residues. The V segment lost 6 bases and the J segment 2 bases; nucleotides outside the gene matches: 3. Germline assignment: CDR1 MNHEY and CDR2 SVGAGI. The CDR3 protein is CASRRGWQETQYF. In DNA, the CDR3 is TGTGCCAGCAGGCGGGGGTGGCAAGAGACCCAGTACTTC.

V gene TRBV2 combines with J gene TRBJ1-4; possible D gene TRBD1, 5 bases. Trimming stripped 4 bases from V and 1 base from J, with 10 bases between. The germline V gene encodes CDR1 SNHLY and CDR2 FYNNEI. The CDR3 totals 15 residues. CDR3 DNA sequence: TGTGCCAGCAGTGGGCAGGGATTAACTAATGAAAAACTGTTTTTT. Encoded protein: CASSGQGLTNEKLFF.